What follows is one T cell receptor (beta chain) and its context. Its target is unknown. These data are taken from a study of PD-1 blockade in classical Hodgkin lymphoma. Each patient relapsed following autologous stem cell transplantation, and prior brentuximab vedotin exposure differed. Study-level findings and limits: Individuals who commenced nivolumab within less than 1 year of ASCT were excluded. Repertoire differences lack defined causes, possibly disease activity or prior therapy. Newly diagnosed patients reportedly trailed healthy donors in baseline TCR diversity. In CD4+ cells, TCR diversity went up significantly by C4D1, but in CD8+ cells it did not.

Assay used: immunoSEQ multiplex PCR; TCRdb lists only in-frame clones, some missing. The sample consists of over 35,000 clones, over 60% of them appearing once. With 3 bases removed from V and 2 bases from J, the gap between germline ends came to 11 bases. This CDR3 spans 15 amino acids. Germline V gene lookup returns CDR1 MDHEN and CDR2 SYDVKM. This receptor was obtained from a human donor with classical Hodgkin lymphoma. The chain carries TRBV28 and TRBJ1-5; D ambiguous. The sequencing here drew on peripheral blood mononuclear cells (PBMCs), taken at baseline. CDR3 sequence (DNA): TGTGCCAGCAGTTTCGTACAGATAGGCAATCAGCCCCAGCATTTT. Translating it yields CASSFVQIGNQPQHF.